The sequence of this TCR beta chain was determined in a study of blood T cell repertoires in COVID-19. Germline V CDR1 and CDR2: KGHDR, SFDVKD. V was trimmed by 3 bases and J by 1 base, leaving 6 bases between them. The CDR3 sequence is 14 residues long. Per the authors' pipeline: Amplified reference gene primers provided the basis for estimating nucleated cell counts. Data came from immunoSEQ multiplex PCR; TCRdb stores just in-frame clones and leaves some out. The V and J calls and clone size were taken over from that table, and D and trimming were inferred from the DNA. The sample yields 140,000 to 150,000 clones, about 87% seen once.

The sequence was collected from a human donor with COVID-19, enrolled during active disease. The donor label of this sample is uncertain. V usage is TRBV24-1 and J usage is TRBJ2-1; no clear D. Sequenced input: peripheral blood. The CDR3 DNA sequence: TGTGCCACCAGTGATCACGCGTCCTACAATGAGCAGTTCTTC. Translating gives CATSDHASYNEQFF.